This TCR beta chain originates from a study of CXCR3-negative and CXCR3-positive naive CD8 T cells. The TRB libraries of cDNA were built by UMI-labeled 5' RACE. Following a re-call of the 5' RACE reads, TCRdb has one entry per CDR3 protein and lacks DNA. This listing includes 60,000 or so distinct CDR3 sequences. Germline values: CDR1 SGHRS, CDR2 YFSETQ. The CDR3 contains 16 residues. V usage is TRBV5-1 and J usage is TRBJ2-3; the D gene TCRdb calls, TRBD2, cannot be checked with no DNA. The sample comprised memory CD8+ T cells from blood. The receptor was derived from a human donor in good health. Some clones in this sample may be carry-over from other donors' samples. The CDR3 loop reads CASSLTSGNPRDTQYF.